A single sample is the source of the 15 T cell receptor beta chains below, sequenced in a study of shared clonotypes between healthy human individuals. Data came from immunoSEQ multiplex PCR; TCRdb stores just in-frame clones and leaves some out. The sample holds around 2,000,000 clones, roughly 94% seen once. Naive CD8 populations comprised CD45RO-negative cells positively selected for CCR7, excluding terminally differentiated effector memory CD45RA+ cells. What was sequenced was naive CD8+ T cells sorted from blood. The origin of the receptors is a man aged 18 to 35 in good health.

As DNA, the CDR3 is TGTGCCAGCAGCTCGCCGGCTGATCTCTACGAGCAGTACTTC. Residues: CASSSPADLYEQYF. This chain joins TRBV11-2 and TRBJ2-7, with no clear D. Germline CDR1 SGHAT, CDR2 FQNNGV. The CDR3 has 14 amino acids. The ends were cut back, 4 bases at V and 3 bases at J, with 13 bases in the middle. The full variable domain, with the rest looked up from reference TRBV11-2 and TRBJ2-7, is EAGVAQSPRYKIIEKRQSVAFWCNPISGHATLYWYQQILGQGPKLLIQFQNNGVVDDSQLPKDRFSAERLKGVDSTLKIQPAKLEDSAVYLCASSSPADLYEQYFGPGTRLTVT.

CDR3 nucleotides: TGCAGTGCTACAGAATCGAGTGAGCAGTTCTTC. It is translated as CSATESSEQFF. The rearrangement uses TRBV20-1 and TRBJ2-1; D is unclear. The V and J ends lost 4 bases and 9 bases respectively, with 10 bases between them. The CDR3 is made up of 11 amino acids. Per germline, CDR1 DFQATT and CDR2 SNEGSKA (reference sequence).

The rearrangement links TRBV30 to TRBJ2-1, with D perhaps matching TRBD1 (6 bases). In germline, CDR1 is GTSNPN, CDR2 SVGIG (reference sequence). Trimming stripped 2 bases from V and 7 bases from J, with 18 bases between. There are 15 residues in the CDR3. The CDR3 DNA sequence: TGTGCCTGGAGTCCGGGACACCGTATTCCAAATGAGCAGTTCTTC. Its translation: CAWSPGHRIPNEQFF.

The rearrangement joins TRBV27 to TRBJ1-1; maybe TRBD1 (5 bases). The V gene lost 6 bases and the J gene lost 1 base, with 15 bases spanning the gap. Germline V lookup: CDR1 MNHEY, CDR2 SMNVEV (reference sequence). CDR3 length: 15 amino acids. Here the CDR3 reads CASSAVREPNTEAFF. CDR3 in DNA: TGTGCCAGCAGCGCAGTCAGGGAACCGAACACTGAAGCTTTCTTT.

As for this clone: This specimen includes other DNA sequences encoding the same CDR3. The chain employs TRBV11-3 and TRBJ2-2; D ambiguous. Germline CDR1 is SGHNT and CDR2 is YENEEA. This CDR3 is built from 13 residues. Trimming removed 2 bases at V and 2 bases at J, with 3 bases between. The CDR3 region has the DNA TGTGCCAGCAGCTTAAGAAACACCGGGGAGCTGTTTTTT. The encoded protein is CASSLRNTGELFF.

This clone was seen once. V usage is TRBV29-1 and J usage is TRBJ2-1; unclear D gene. This CDR3 spans 15 amino acids. Germline V lookup: CDR1 SQVTM, CDR2 ANQGSEA. The V end lost 6 bases, the J end lost 5 bases, and 20 bases lay between the germline ends. This CDR3 reads CSVRVWSENDNEQFF. CDR3 in DNA: TGCAGCGTGAGAGTGTGGTCTGAGAATGACAATGAGCAGTTCTTC.

The DNA of the CDR3 is TGTGCCAGCAGCAGGCCGGCGGACAGGCCTGATGCCATGGTTATGAACACTGAAGCTTTCTTT. Its protein product is CASSRPADRPDAMVMNTEAFF. The rearrangement links TRBV7-8 to TRBJ1-1, with 7 bases matching TRBD1. Losses at the gene ends were 5 bases for V and 0 bases for J; bases not matched to a gene: 24. Per the germline V gene, CDR1 is SGHVS and CDR2 is FQNEAQ. This CDR3 comprises 21 residues.

Worth noting for this clone: Other DNA sequences in this sample translate to the same CDR3. V gene TRBV5-6 combines with J gene TRBJ2-3, with unresolved D. The CDR3 spans 12 residues. Trimming removed 3 bases at V and 6 bases at J, with 8 bases between. Germline V gene sequence: CDR1 SGHDT, CDR2 YYEEEE. Here the CDR3 DNA reads TGTGCCAGCAGCTCCCTCGGGGATACGCAGTATTTT. The encoded protein is CASSSLGDTQYF.

In DNA, the CDR3 is TGCGCCAGCAGTGAGTCGATCGCCACCATATATTTT. Translating it yields CASSESIATIYF. The chain employs TRBV10-2 and TRBJ1-3, with D unresolved. Germline CDR1 and CDR2: WSHSY and SAAADI. V lost 0 bases to trimming and J lost 9 bases, with 6 bases between them. The CDR3 sequence is 12 residues long.

The CDR3 DNA is TGCGCCAGCAGCCAAGATGGGGGACTAGCGGAGGGCTCCTACGAGCAGTACTTC. Its protein is CASSQDGGLAEGSYEQYF. The chain links TRBV4-3 to TRBJ2-7; 11 bases are a match to TRBD2. The germline V gene encodes CDR1 LGHNA and CDR2 YSLEER. This CDR3 contains 18 residues. The ends lost 0 bases at V and 0 bases at J; junction bases unmatched: 7.

In nucleotides, the CDR3 is TGTGCCAGCAGTTACGGGACGGACCTTTCCTACGAGCAGTACTTC. Residues: CASSYGTDLSYEQYF. V usage is TRBV6-5 and J usage is TRBJ2-7; D assignment may be TRBD1 or TRBD2 (5 bases each). The CDR3 covers 15 residues. Germline V gives CDR1 MNHEY, CDR2 SVGAGI. V was clipped by 2 bases and J by 1 base, with 12 bases between them.

Remarks on this clone: Different DNA sequences within this sample yield the same CDR3. The genes are TRBV7-9 and TRBJ2-7; D perhaps matches TRBD1 (6 bases). V was pared by 5 bases and J by 4 bases, with 9 bases between. The germline gives CDR1 SEHNR, CDR2 FQNEAQ (reference sequence). This CDR3 has 12 amino acids. Here the CDR3 reads CASSRTGYEQYF. Here the CDR3 DNA reads TGTGCCAGCAGCCGTACAGGGTACGAGCAGTACTTC.

The CDR3 DNA follows: TGTGCCAGCAGCGTAGAGGGTCTAGCGGATGAGCAGTTCTTC. Protein: CASSVEGLADEQFF. This chain joins TRBV9 and TRBJ2-1; TRBD2 agrees at 7 bases. CDR1 is SGDLS and CDR2 is YYNGEE in the germline V gene. The junction had 5 bases not matched to a gene; V was cut back by 0 bases and J by 8 bases. This CDR3 contains 14 residues.

This chain connects TRBV28 to TRBJ1-1, with D possibly being TRBD1 (6 bases). Trimming pared 5 bases from V and 5 bases from J, leaving 18 bases between. Germline CDR1 MDHEN, CDR2 SYDVKM. The CDR3 runs to 15 residues. CDR3 sequence reads: CASSPEPTGWTEAFF. The CDR3 DNA reads as TGTGCCAGCAGTCCTGAACCGACAGGATGGACTGAAGCTTTCTTT.

The genes are TRBV2 and TRBJ2-2; D might be TRBD1 or TRBD2, each matching 6 bases. The CDR3 spans 14 residues. Germline CDR1 and CDR2: SNHLY and FYNNEI. Trimming left V 6 bases short and J 5 bases short, with 13 bases between. In DNA form, the CDR3 reads TGTGCCAGCAGGGGGGCTAGCGCAACCGGGGAGCTGTTTTTT. It is translated as CASRGASATGELFF.